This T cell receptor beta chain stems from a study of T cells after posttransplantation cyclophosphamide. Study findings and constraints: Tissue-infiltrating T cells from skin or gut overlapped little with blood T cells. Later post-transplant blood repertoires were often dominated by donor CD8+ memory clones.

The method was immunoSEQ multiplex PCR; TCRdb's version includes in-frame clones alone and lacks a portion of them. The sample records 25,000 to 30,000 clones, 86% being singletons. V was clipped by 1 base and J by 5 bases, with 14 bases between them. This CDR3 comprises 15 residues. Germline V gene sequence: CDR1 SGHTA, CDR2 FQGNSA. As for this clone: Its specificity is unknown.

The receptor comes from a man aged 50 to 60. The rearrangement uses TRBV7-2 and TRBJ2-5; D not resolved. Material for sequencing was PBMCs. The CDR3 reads CASSLVLGRAETQYF. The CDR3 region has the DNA TGTGCCAGCAGCTTAGTTCTGGGCCGTGCGGAGACCCAGTACTTC.